This T cell receptor (beta chain) was identified in a study of blood T cell repertoires in COVID-19. Clones were read by immunoSEQ multiplex PCR, and TCRdb kept only the in-frame ones, dropping some. The repertoire holds approximately 54,000 clones, with 87% as singletons. This clone was seen only a few times. Input material: peripheral blood. The receptor comes from a man aged 50 to 59 with acute or convalescent COVID-19.

CDR3 in DNA: TGTGCCAGCAGTTGGCCGGGACAGGGCACTGAAGCTTTCTTT. Protein product: CASSWPGQGTEAFF. The chain employs TRBV11-3 and TRBJ1-1; 9 bases line up with TRBD1. The V segment lost 6 bases and the J segment 4 bases; nucleotides outside the gene matches: 6. The germline V gene has CDR1 SGHNT and CDR2 YENEEA. The CDR3 extends over 14 amino acids.